Shown below are 24 T cell receptor beta chains from a single sample sequenced in a study of Graves' ophthalmopathy and Graves' hyperthyroidism. RNA transcripts served as template for amplifying TCR beta CDR3 sequences. First-round RT-PCR employed HTBI primers, with a second-round multiplex PCR after it. TCRdb re-called the multiplex PCR reads with MiXCR, one entry per CDR3 protein. The sample has 350,000 to 400,000 distinct CDR3 sequences, around 19% seen once. Sequencing was performed on peripheral blood. The receptors here all came from a woman under 30 with Graves' ophthalmopathy.

This chain uses TRBV2 with TRBJ2-7; no clear D. Germline values: CDR1 SNHLY, CDR2 FYNNEI. V was pared by 5 bases and J by 1 base, with 12 bases between. This CDR3 has 14 residues. CDR3 DNA: TGTGCCAGCAGTCCTCTGGCAGTTTCCTACGAGCAGTACTTC. It codes for CASSPLAVSYEQYF. Full variable domain (missing parts from reference TRBV2 and TRBJ2-7): EPEVTQTPSHQVTQMGQEVILRCVPISNHLYFYWYRQILGQKVEFLVSFYNNEISEKSEIFDDQFSVERPDGSNFTLKIRSTKLEDSAMYFCASSPLAVSYEQYFGPGTRLTVT.

In this sample, this clonotype turned up many times. The chain is built from TRBV10-3 and TRBJ2-5; D is perhaps TRBD1 (5 bases). Germline V gives CDR1 ENHRY, CDR2 SYGVKD. Trimming cost V 5 bases and J 5 bases, with 6 bases left between them. This CDR3 is built from 11 residues. The CDR3 DNA reads as TGTGCCATCAGTAAGGGGGAGACCCAGTACTTC. Amino acid sequence: CAISKGETQYF.

This clonotype was counted ten times or more. In DNA form, the CDR3 reads TGTGCCAGCAGTTACTCGGGAGCCTACACCTTC. This sequence encodes CASSYSGAYTF. The chain recombines TRBV6-5 with TRBJ1-2; no clear D gene. The CDR3 contains 11 residues. Germline CDR1 is MNHEY and CDR2 is SVGAGI. V shed 0 bases and J shed 10 bases, with 6 bases lying between them.

Ten or more counts support this clonotype. Because it lacks the conserved phenylalanine or tryptophan at the end, this CDR3 is likely a read error. No DNA is shown, since the ends of the CDR3 on it are uncertain; the CDR3 is the one TCRdb lists. V gene TRBV10-1 combines with J gene TRBJ2-5; TRBD2, as called in the table, went unchecked against the DNA. The germline V gene has CDR1 WNHNN and CDR2 SYGVQD (reference sequence). The CDR3 totals 8 residues, both ends included. The CDR3: CASRFPAL.

This clonotype was recorded once. The genes are TRBV28 and TRBJ1-1; D is ambiguous. Germline CDR1 and CDR2: MDHEN and SYDVKM. The length of the CDR3 is 14 residues. V was trimmed by 3 bases and J by 0 bases, leaving 8 bases between them. The CDR3 loop is CASSFTIMNTEAFF. In DNA form, the CDR3 reads TGTGCCAGCAGTTTCACGATTATGAACACTGAAGCTTTCTTT. Looking up the rest from reference TRBV28 and TRBJ1-1 gives the full variable domain: DVKVTQSSRYLVKRTGEKVFLECVQDMDHENMFWYRQDPGLGLRLIYFSYDVKMKEKGDIPEGYSVSREKKERFSLILESASTNQTSMYLCASSFTIMNTEAFFGQGTRLTVV.

This clonotype was seen ten or more times. The chain links TRBV7-9 to TRBJ1-1; TRBD1 is a possible D gene (5 bases). This CDR3 is built from 12 residues. The germline gives CDR1 SEHNR, CDR2 FQNEAQ (reference sequence). With 3 bases removed from V and 6 bases from J, the gap between germline ends came to 8 bases. The DNA for the CDR3 is TGTGCCAGCAGCTTCAGGGAGGCTGAAGCTTTCTTT. Translated: CASSFREAEAFF.

This clonotype showed up many times. This chain connects TRBV30 to TRBJ1-6; perhaps TRBD1 as D (5 bases). CDR1 is GTSNPN, CDR2 SVGIG, per germline (reference sequence). The CDR3 runs to 16 residues. Deletions cut 3 bases from V and 0 bases from J, with 12 bases between. The CDR3 loop is CAWRPGHLSYNSPLHF. As DNA, the CDR3 is TGTGCCTGGAGACCAGGGCACCTCTCCTATAATTCACCCCTCCACTTT.

This clonotype was observed at least ten times. The rearrangement uses TRBV19 and TRBJ1-5; possible D gene TRBD1, 6 bases. Per the germline V gene, CDR1 is LNHDA and CDR2 is SQIVND (reference sequence). Trimming left V 7 bases short and J 3 bases short, with 13 bases between. The CDR3 length is 14 residues. CDR3 DNA: TGTGCCAGTATTCCCCAGGGGTCCAATCAGCCCCAGCATTTT. It codes for CASIPQGSNQPQHF.

This clonotype was observed at least ten times. The rearrangement links TRBV7-9 to TRBJ2-5; D might be TRBD1 (5 bases). Trimming took off 1 base at V and 5 bases at J, with 14 bases between the two ends. CDR1 and CDR2 (germline): SEHNR, FQNEAQ (reference sequence). The CDR3 consists of 15 residues. The CDR3 DNA follows: TGTGCCAGCAGCTTAGAAGCAGGGTACGGGGAGACCCAGTACTTC. This codes for CASSLEAGYGETQYF.

This sequence joins TRBV6-1 and TRBJ2-5; possibly TRBD1 for D (6 bases). The germline CDR1 and CDR2 sequences are MNHNS and SASEGT. CDR3 length equals 18 residues. Between the trimmed V and J ends, which lost 3 bases and 4 bases, there was a span of 24 bases. The CDR3 DNA follows: TGTGCCAGCAGTGAGGGATGGGACATGGGGGTATTGGGAGAGACCCAGTACTTC. Translating gives CASSEGWDMGVLGETQYF.

This clonotype appeared many times. This chain links TRBV9 with TRBJ2-5; 9 bases fit TRBD2. Germline V gene sequence: CDR1 SGDLS, CDR2 YYNGEE. V lost 0 bases, J lost 2 bases, and 8 bases stayed unmatched. This CDR3 region has 17 residues. The CDR3 coding sequence is TGTGCCAGCAGCGTAGACCCAAGCGGGGGGTTACAAGAGACCCAGTACTTC. Translating gives CASSVDPSGGLQETQYF.

This clonotype was detected ten times or more. The chain recombines TRBV5-1 with TRBJ2-7; D is undetermined. Germline V gene sequence: CDR1 SGHRS, CDR2 YFSETQ. The CDR3 is 13 amino acids. V lost 4 bases to trimming and J lost 3 bases, with 11 bases between them. This chain's CDR3 is CASSRAPNYEQYF. CDR3 nucleotides: TGCGCCAGCAGCAGGGCCCCCAACTACGAGCAGTACTTC.

The chain combines TRBV27 with TRBJ1-5; a possible D gene is TRBD1 (5 bases). Germline V gene data show CDR1 as MNHEY and CDR2 as SMNVEV (reference sequence). V lost 3 bases to trimming and J lost 3 bases, with 12 bases between them. The CDR3 has 15 residues. The chain's CDR3 is CASSFRDGANQPQHF. In DNA, the CDR3 is TGTGCCAGCAGTTTTAGGGACGGAGCCAATCAGCCCCAGCATTTT.

The chain is built from TRBV6-2 or TRBV6-3 and TRBJ1-1, with no clear D. Per the germline V gene, CDR1 is MNHEY and CDR2 is SVGEGT. Trimming pared 6 bases from V and 7 bases from J, leaving 12 bases between. CDR3 length: 12 amino acids. CDR3 bases: TGTGCCAGCAGGGACGCGGTGGTTGAAGCTTTCTTT. Protein: CASRDAVVEAFF.

This clonotype was counted at least ten times. The V and J genes are TRBV28 and TRBJ1-1; D may be TRBD1 (5 bases). Trimming pared 6 bases from V and 2 bases from J, leaving 13 bases between. Germline V CDR1 and CDR2: MDHEN, SYDVKM. The CDR3 sequence is 14 residues long. The CDR3 is CASRGELRNTEAFF. CDR3 in DNA: TGTGCCAGCAGAGGGGAATTGAGAAACACTGAAGCTTTCTTT.

The table lists this clonotype with many counts. The CDR3 nucleotides read TGTGCCAGCAGTTTGGGCCCGAGCAACGAGCAGTACTTC. Amino acid sequence: CASSLGPSNEQYF. The chain is built from TRBV28 and TRBJ2-7; D is unresolved. The CDR3 has 13 amino acids. Germline-derived CDR1 and CDR2 are MDHEN and SYDVKM. Trimming shortened V by 3 bases and J by 5 bases, and 11 bases separated the two germline ends.

This clonotype was found many times. The chain joins TRBV20-1 to TRBJ1-2; D gene unclear. This CDR3 has 14 amino acids. With 6 bases removed from V and 4 bases from J, the gap between germline ends came to 18 bases. Germline-derived CDR1 and CDR2 are DFQATT and SNEGSKA (reference sequence). In nucleotides, the CDR3 is TGCAGTGCCCAAGGCTATAAAACCATCTATGGCTACACCTTC. This codes for CSAQGYKTIYGYTF.

The chain uses TRBV6-5 and TRBJ1-1; D is possibly TRBD1 (5 bases). This CDR3 spans 16 amino acids. Trimming shortened V by 4 bases and J by 5 bases, and 20 bases separated the two germline ends. Germline CDR1 is MNHEY and CDR2 is SVGAGI. CDR3 DNA sequence: TGTGCCAGCAGTTTGAAAGGGGCAGGGTGGGTAACTGAAGCTTTCTTT. Protein sequence: CASSLKGAGWVTEAFF.

This clonotype was counted many times. This chain uses TRBV6-1 with TRBJ1-6; the D gene is possibly TRBD1 (6 bases). Germline V lookup: CDR1 MNHNS, CDR2 SASEGT. This CDR3 region has 15 residues. Deletions cut 2 bases from V and 9 bases from J, with 14 bases between. The CDR3 is CASSESGAKVSPLHF. The CDR3 DNA reads TGTGCCAGCAGTGAATCAGGGGCGAAGGTTTCACCCCTCCACTTT.

This clonotype was seen ten or more times. The chain joins TRBV10-3 to TRBJ2-5, with 9 bases identical to TRBD1. Germline V lookup: CDR1 ENHRY, CDR2 SYGVKD. Trimming cost V 6 bases and J 5 bases; bases outside gene matches: 10. The CDR3 is 15 amino acids. The CDR3 loop reads CAISPGQGGVETQYF. The CDR3 DNA reads as TGTGCCATCAGCCCGGGACAGGGTGGCGTGGAGACCCAGTACTTC.

The table lists this clonotype with many counts. This rearrangement joins TRBV28 to TRBJ1-5, with 7 bases lining up with TRBD1. The length of the CDR3 is 16 residues. From germline, CDR1 is MDHEN and CDR2 SYDVKM. With 7 bases clipped from V and 3 bases from J, the junction kept 12 bases outside the gene matches. CDR3 protein: CASTPPQGGINQPQHF. The DNA of the CDR3 is TGTGCCAGCACCCCACCCCAAGGGGGCATCAATCAGCCCCAGCATTTT.

This clonotype was seen a few times. The chain carries TRBV6-5 and TRBJ2-7, with D unclear. Trimming shortened V by 3 bases and J by 3 bases, and 9 bases separated the two germline ends. Germline V lookup: CDR1 MNHEY, CDR2 SVGAGI. The CDR3 consists of 13 residues. CDR3 amino acids: CASSYGLGYEQYF. In DNA form, the CDR3 reads TGTGCCAGCAGTTATGGGCTAGGCTACGAGCAGTACTTC.

The sample holds many counts of this clonotype. The V call is TRBV6-2 or TRBV6-3, the J call TRBJ2-7; D ambiguous. V was pared by 0 bases and J by 11 bases, with 14 bases between. Germline V gene data show CDR1 as MNHEY and CDR2 as SVGEGT. The CDR3 consists of 13 residues. CDR3 coding DNA: TGTGCCAGCAGTTACTCGAATCAGCTCCTGAAGTACTTC. Translating it yields CASSYSNQLLKYF.

In this sample, this clonotype turned up many times. This rearrangement joins TRBV30 to TRBJ1-1; D is unresolved. This CDR3 is 15 amino acids long. Germline assignment: CDR1 GTSNPN and CDR2 SVGIG (reference sequence). V was shortened by 4 bases and J by 1 base, with 16 bases between the two germline ends. The CDR3 DNA is TGTGCCTGGATCCGCGGTAATTGGCAGAACACTGAAGCTTTCTTT. It encodes CAWIRGNWQNTEAFF.